This T cell receptor beta chain was documented in a study of cytomegalovirus exposure and HLA in healthy donors. Study context: Of a few hundred genotyped donors, about 80% clustered with self-reported Caucasian donors.

PCR employed 60 Vbeta and 13 Jbeta primers. In the study's own analysis: Per a later analysis, the number of unique TCR beta chains was around 80 million, of which roughly 10 million were shared. TCRdb's copy holds only in-frame clones and misses some; the assay was immunoSEQ multiplex PCR. V and J calls and clone size are copied from that table; D and trimming were computed from the DNA. Of about 170,000 clones in the sample, 80% to 90% were seen once. Study-level findings and limits: A list of about 180 TCR beta chains associated with cytomegalovirus was given.

Each of the donors was a healthy bone marrow donor. On this clone itself: Its antigen is as yet unknown.

This sequence originates from a man aged 18 to 35 in good health and CMV-seropositive. Sequenced sample: PBMCs.

CDR3 sequence reads: CASSVEGTGVDTQYF. The DNA of the CDR3 is TGTGCCAGCAGCGTAGAGGGGACAGGGGTAGATACGCAGTATTTT. The chain combines TRBV9 with TRBJ2-3, with 10 nucleotides matching TRBD1. The CDR3 is 15 residues long. Losses at the gene ends were 0 bases for V and 5 bases for J; bases not matched to a gene: 3. The germline gives CDR1 SGDLS, CDR2 YYNGEE.